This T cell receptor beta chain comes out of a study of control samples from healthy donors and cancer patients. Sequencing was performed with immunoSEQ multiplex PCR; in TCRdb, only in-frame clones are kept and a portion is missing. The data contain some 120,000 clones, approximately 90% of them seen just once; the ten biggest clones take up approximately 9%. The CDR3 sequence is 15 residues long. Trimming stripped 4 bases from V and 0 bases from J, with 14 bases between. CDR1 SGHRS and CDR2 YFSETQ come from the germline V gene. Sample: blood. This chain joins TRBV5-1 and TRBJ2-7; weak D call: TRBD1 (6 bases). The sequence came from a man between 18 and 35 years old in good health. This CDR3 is CASSLTGMSSYEQYF. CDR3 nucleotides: TGCGCCAGCAGCCTCACAGGGATGAGCTCCTACGAGCAGTACTTC.